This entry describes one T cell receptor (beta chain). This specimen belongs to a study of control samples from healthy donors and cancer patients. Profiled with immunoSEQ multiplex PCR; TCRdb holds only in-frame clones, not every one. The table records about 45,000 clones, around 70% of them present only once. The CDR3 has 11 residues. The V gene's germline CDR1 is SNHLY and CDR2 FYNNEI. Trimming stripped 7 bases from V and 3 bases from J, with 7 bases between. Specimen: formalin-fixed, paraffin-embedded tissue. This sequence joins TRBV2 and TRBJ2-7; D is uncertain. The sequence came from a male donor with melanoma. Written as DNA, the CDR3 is TGTGCCAGCAATGACGGCTACGAGCAGTACTTC. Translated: CASNDGYEQYF.